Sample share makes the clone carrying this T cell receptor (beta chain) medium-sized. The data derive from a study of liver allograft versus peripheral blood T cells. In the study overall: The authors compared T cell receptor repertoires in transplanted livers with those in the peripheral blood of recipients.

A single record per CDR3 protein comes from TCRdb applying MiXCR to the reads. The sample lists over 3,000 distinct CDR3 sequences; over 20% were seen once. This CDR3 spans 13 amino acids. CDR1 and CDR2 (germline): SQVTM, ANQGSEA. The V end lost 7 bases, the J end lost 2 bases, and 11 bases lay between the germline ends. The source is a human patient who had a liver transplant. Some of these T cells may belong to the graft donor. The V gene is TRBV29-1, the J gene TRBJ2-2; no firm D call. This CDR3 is CSGYFPNTGELFF. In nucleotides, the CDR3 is TGCAGCGGGTATTTCCCAAACACCGGGGAGCTGTTTTTT.